This T cell receptor (beta chain) was found in a study of cytomegalovirus exposure and HLA in healthy donors. Background on the study: For the approximately 400 genotyped donors, roughly 80% fell within the Caucasian-associated ancestry cluster. Regarding the study as a whole: Earlier results showed most TCR beta V segments being productive about 87% or about 30% of the time. The majority of TCR sequences were rare, yet some public TCRs appeared in many donors.

Notes on this clone: Its matching antigen is unknown.

Germline V CDR1 and CDR2: MNHEY, SMNVEV (reference sequence). CDR3 size: 18 residues. With 7 bases removed from V and 0 bases from J, the gap between germline ends came to 19 bases. The PCR ran on 60 Vbeta and 13 Jbeta primers. TCRdb keeps only in-frame clones here, not all; method: immunoSEQ multiplex PCR. The table records 200,000 to 250,000 clones, nearly 80% of them present only once. Sequencing input: PBMCs. The chain links TRBV27 to TRBJ1-6, with D unresolved. This sequence was found in a man aged 18-30 years in good health and CMV-seronegative. Written as DNA, the CDR3 is TGTGCCAGCACTAGATTTAGCGACTCTGGCTCCTATAATTCACCCCTCCACTTT. Protein: CASTRFSDSGSYNSPLHF.